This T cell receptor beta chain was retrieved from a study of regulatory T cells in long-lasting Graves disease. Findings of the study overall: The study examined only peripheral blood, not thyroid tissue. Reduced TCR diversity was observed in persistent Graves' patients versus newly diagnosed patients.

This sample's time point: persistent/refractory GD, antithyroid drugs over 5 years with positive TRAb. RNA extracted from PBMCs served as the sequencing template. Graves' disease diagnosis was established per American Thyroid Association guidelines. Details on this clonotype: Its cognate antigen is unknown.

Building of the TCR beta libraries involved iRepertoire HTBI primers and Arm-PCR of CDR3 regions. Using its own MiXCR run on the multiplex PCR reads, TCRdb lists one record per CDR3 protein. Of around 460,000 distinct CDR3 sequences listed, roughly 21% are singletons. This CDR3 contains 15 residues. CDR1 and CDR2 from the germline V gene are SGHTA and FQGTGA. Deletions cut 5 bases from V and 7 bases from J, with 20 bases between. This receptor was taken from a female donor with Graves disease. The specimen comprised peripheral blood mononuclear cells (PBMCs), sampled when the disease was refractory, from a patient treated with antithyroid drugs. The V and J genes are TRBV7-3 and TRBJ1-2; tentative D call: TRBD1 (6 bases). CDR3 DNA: TGTGCCAGCAGCGGGGGCCTCGACGGGGACGGTGGCTACACCTTC. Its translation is CASSGGLDGDGGYTF.